The rows below give T cell receptor beta chains drawn from one sample of a study of cytomegalovirus exposure and HLA in healthy donors. Profiled with immunoSEQ multiplex PCR; TCRdb holds only in-frame clones, not every one. Of 200,000 to 300,000 clones listed, about 83% are singletons. Specimen: PBMCs. Receptors originate from a woman aged 40 to 50 in good health and CMV-seropositive. Each CDR3 is given with its conserved first and last residue. The order of the fields is D gene, CDR3 length, clone size, V gene, J gene, CDR3 protein, CDR3 DNA. The D gene is left open where the match is weak. Size is omitted from some rows. Given values are once, few, many or a class for expanded clones.

D gene: NA; CDR3 length: 14; clone size: few; V gene: TRBV19; J gene: TRBJ1-6; CDR3 protein: CASTADSLGSPLHF; CDR3 DNA: TGTGCCAGTACCGCGGACAGTCTTGGTTCACCCCTCCACTTT
D gene: NA; CDR3 length: 16; clone size: NA; V gene: TRBV11-3; J gene: TRBJ2-2; CDR3 protein: CASSLYGERYTGELFF; CDR3 DNA: TGTGCCAGCAGCTTATATGGGGAGCGGTACACCGGGGAGCTGTTTTTT
D gene: NA; CDR3 length: 13; clone size: NA; V gene: TRBV2; J gene: TRBJ1-1; CDR3 protein: CASSDRANTEAFF; CDR3 DNA: TGTGCCAGCAGTGACAGGGCTAACACTGAAGCTTTCTTT
D gene: NA; CDR3 length: 15; clone size: once; V gene: TRBV27; J gene: TRBJ1-4; CDR3 protein: CASSPRGLGLKGLFF; CDR3 DNA: TGTGCCAGCAGTCCAAGGGGGTTGGGGCTAAAGGGACTGTTTTTT
D gene: TRBD1; CDR3 length: 15; clone size: NA; V gene: TRBV6-4; J gene: TRBJ2-2; CDR3 protein: CASSTGTGGSGELFF; CDR3 DNA: TGTGCCAGCAGCACCGGGACAGGGGGCTCCGGGGAGCTGTTTTTT
D gene: NA; CDR3 length: 17; clone size: NA; V gene: TRBV7-2; J gene: TRBJ2-3; CDR3 protein: CASSLEQTLGGTDTQYF; CDR3 DNA: TGTGCCAGCAGCTTGGAACAGACCCTTGGTGGAACAGATACGCAGTATTTT
D gene: TRBD2; CDR3 length: 14; clone size: once; V gene: TRBV6-1; J gene: TRBJ2-3; CDR3 protein: CASSEGTSGDTQYF; CDR3 DNA: TGTGCCAGCAGTGAAGGGACTAGCGGAGATACGCAGTATTTT
D gene: NA; CDR3 length: 12; clone size: NA; V gene: TRBV10-3; J gene: TRBJ2-7; CDR3 protein: CAVRGTSFEQYF; CDR3 DNA: TGTGCTGTCAGAGGGACATCCTTCGAGCAGTACTTC
D gene: TRBD1; CDR3 length: 15; clone size: NA; V gene: TRBV7-2; J gene: TRBJ2-2; CDR3 protein: CASSRTGGNTGELFF; CDR3 DNA: TGTGCCAGCAGCCGCACAGGGGGCAACACCGGGGAGCTGTTTTTT
D gene: NA; CDR3 length: 13; clone size: NA; V gene: TRBV6-5; J gene: TRBJ2-7; CDR3 protein: CASTQAIGYEQYF; CDR3 DNA: TGTGCCAGCACCCAGGCAATCGGCTACGAGCAGTACTTC
D gene: NA; CDR3 length: 14; clone size: once; V gene: TRBV5-1; J gene: TRBJ1-2; CDR3 protein: CASSLGQATDGYTF; CDR3 DNA: TGCGCCAGCAGCTTGGGACAGGCGACGGATGGCTACACCTTC
D gene: NA; CDR3 length: 16; clone size: few; V gene: TRBV5-1; J gene: TRBJ2-3; CDR3 protein: CASSFFGGQGTDTQYF; CDR3 DNA: TGCGCCAGCAGCTTTTTTGGGGGCCAAGGCACAGATACGCAGTATTTT
D gene: TRBD1; CDR3 length: 14; clone size: NA; V gene: TRBV5-1; J gene: TRBJ2-7; CDR3 protein: CASSLLGQGGEQYF; CDR3 DNA: TGCGCCAGCAGCCTGCTCGGACAGGGTGGCGAGCAGTACTTC
D gene: TRBD2; CDR3 length: 16; clone size: NA; V gene: TRBV7-9; J gene: TRBJ2-3; CDR3 protein: CASSSRLAASTDTQYF; CDR3 DNA: TGTGCCAGCAGCTCCCGACTAGCGGCTAGCACAGATACGCAGTATTTT
D gene: TRBD1; CDR3 length: 15; clone size: NA; V gene: TRBV30; J gene: TRBJ1-6; CDR3 protein: CAGTLGQGINSPLHF; CDR3 DNA: TGTGCCGGTACCCTCGGACAGGGGATTAATTCACCCCTCCACTTT
D gene: NA; CDR3 length: 12; clone size: NA; V gene: TRBV7-6; J gene: TRBJ2-5; CDR3 protein: CASSRGGETQYF; CDR3 DNA: TGTGCCAGCAGCCGGGGTGGGGAGACCCAGTACTTC
D gene: NA; CDR3 length: 13; clone size: few; V gene: TRBV7-2; J gene: TRBJ2-5; CDR3 protein: CASSRSGAETQYF; CDR3 DNA: TGTGCCAGCAGCCGGAGCGGTGCAGAGACCCAGTACTTC
D gene: TRBD2; CDR3 length: 16; clone size: once; V gene: TRBV19; J gene: TRBJ2-1; CDR3 protein: CASKNDRASGSNEQFF; CDR3 DNA: TGTGCCAGTAAAAATGACAGGGCTAGCGGGAGCAATGAGCAGTTCTTC
D gene: NA; CDR3 length: 14; clone size: NA; V gene: TRBV18; J gene: TRBJ1-1; CDR3 protein: CASSPGRGNTEAFF; CDR3 DNA: TGTGCCAGCTCACCAGGGCGGGGAAACACTGAAGCTTTCTTT
D gene: NA; CDR3 length: 16; clone size: NA; V gene: TRBV5-4; J gene: TRBJ1-6; CDR3 protein: CASSFAASSYNSPLHF; CDR3 DNA: TGTGCCAGCAGCTTTGCGGCGAGCTCCTATAATTCACCCCTCCACTTT
D gene: TRBD2; CDR3 length: 14; clone size: NA; V gene: TRBV6-5; J gene: TRBJ2-7; CDR3 protein: CASSYSGGNYEQYF; CDR3 DNA: TGTGCCAGCAGTTACTCGGGGGGGAATTACGAGCAGTACTTC
D gene: TRBD2; CDR3 length: 16; clone size: few; V gene: TRBV30; J gene: TRBJ2-1; CDR3 protein: CAWNEKTSGLSNEQFF; CDR3 DNA: TGTGCCTGGAATGAAAAGACTAGCGGCTTGAGCAATGAGCAGTTCTTC
D gene: NA; CDR3 length: 12; clone size: NA; V gene: TRBV28; J gene: TRBJ2-7; CDR3 protein: CASRSQGYEQYF; CDR3 DNA: TGTGCCAGCAGGTCCCAGGGGTACGAGCAGTACTTC
D gene: NA; CDR3 length: 14; clone size: NA; V gene: TRBV15; J gene: TRBJ2-1; CDR3 protein: CATSRDYARGEQFF; CDR3 DNA: TGTGCCACCAGCAGAGATTACGCCCGAGGGGAGCAGTTCTTC
D gene: TRBD1; CDR3 length: 14; clone size: few; V gene: TRBV2; J gene: TRBJ1-1; CDR3 protein: CASASTGENTEAFF; CDR3 DNA: TGTGCCAGCGCCTCCACAGGGGAGAACACTGAAGCTTTCTTT
D gene: TRBD1; CDR3 length: 14; clone size: NA; V gene: TRBV5-8; J gene: TRBJ1-4; CDR3 protein: CASSLGDRVEKLFF; CDR3 DNA: TGTGCCAGCAGCTTGGGGGACAGGGTTGAAAAACTGTTTTTT
D gene: TRBD1; CDR3 length: 15; clone size: NA; V gene: TRBV6-1; J gene: TRBJ1-5; CDR3 protein: CASSEPGQGNQPQHF; CDR3 DNA: TGTGCCAGCAGTGAGCCCGGACAGGGGAATCAGCCCCAGCATTTT
D gene: TRBD2; CDR3 length: 15; clone size: NA; V gene: TRBV19; J gene: TRBJ2-1; CDR3 protein: CASSISASGSNEQFF; CDR3 DNA: TGTGCCAGTAGTATTTCGGCTAGCGGGAGTAATGAGCAGTTCTTC
D gene: TRBD1; CDR3 length: 16; clone size: NA; V gene: TRBV14; J gene: TRBJ1-2; CDR3 protein: CASSQDRGQGSGGYTF; CDR3 DNA: TGTGCCAGCAGCCAAGATAGAGGACAGGGATCTGGCGGCTACACCTTC
D gene: NA; CDR3 length: 17; clone size: NA; V gene: TRBV10-1; J gene: TRBJ1-5; CDR3 protein: CASSEPGQPDSNQPQHF; CDR3 DNA: TGCGCCAGCAGTGAGCCCGGACAGCCGGATAGCAATCAGCCCCAGCATTTT
D gene: TRBD1; CDR3 length: 15; clone size: NA; V gene: TRBV6-7; J gene: TRBJ2-5; CDR3 protein: CASIAGTGPQETQYF; CDR3 DNA: TGTGCCAGCATAGCAGGGACAGGGCCTCAAGAGACCCAGTACTTC
D gene: TRBD1; CDR3 length: 17; clone size: once; V gene: TRBV19; J gene: TRBJ1-5; CDR3 protein: CASSNPRTGMFNQPQHF; CDR3 DNA: TGTGCCAGTAGCAACCCTCGGACAGGCATGTTTAATCAGCCCCAGCATTTT
D gene: NA; CDR3 length: 15; clone size: NA; V gene: TRBV4-3; J gene: TRBJ2-1; CDR3 protein: CASSQEHSHYNEQFF; CDR3 DNA: TGCGCCAGCAGCCAAGAGCACAGCCATTACAATGAGCAGTTCTTC
D gene: NA; CDR3 length: 11; clone size: NA; V gene: TRBV7-2; J gene: TRBJ2-5; CDR3 protein: CASLAQETQYF; CDR3 DNA: TGTGCCAGCTTGGCCCAAGAGACCCAGTACTTC
D gene: TRBD1; CDR3 length: 15; clone size: few; V gene: TRBV6-1; J gene: TRBJ2-7; CDR3 protein: CASSLRGQGSYEQYF; CDR3 DNA: TGTGCCAGCTCTTTAAGGGGACAGGGATCCTACGAGCAGTACTTC
D gene: NA; CDR3 length: 17; clone size: NA; V gene: TRBV27; J gene: TRBJ2-3; CDR3 protein: CASSLSLTRGGRGTQYF; CDR3 DNA: TGTGCCAGCAGTTTATCCCTGACTAGGGGCGGACGTGGTACGCAGTATTTT
D gene: NA; CDR3 length: 14; clone size: once; V gene: TRBV5-1; J gene: TRBJ2-5; CDR3 protein: CASSLGAGRETQYF; CDR3 DNA: TGCGCCAGCAGCTTGGGGGCAGGGCGAGAGACCCAGTACTTC
D gene: NA; CDR3 length: 15; clone size: NA; V gene: TRBV25-1; J gene: TRBJ2-7; CDR3 protein: CASSEFRGLSYEQYF; CDR3 DNA: TGTGCCAGCAGTGAATTCAGAGGCCTCTCCTACGAGCAGTACTTC
D gene: NA; CDR3 length: 14; clone size: NA; V gene: TRBV30; J gene: TRBJ1-1; CDR3 protein: CAWSVGGVGTEAFF; CDR3 DNA: TGTGCCTGGAGTGTCGGCGGGGTGGGCACTGAAGCTTTCTTT
D gene: NA; CDR3 length: 14; clone size: NA; V gene: TRBV7-9; J gene: TRBJ1-1; CDR3 protein: CASSSTADGAEAFF; CDR3 DNA: TGTGCCAGCAGCTCCACAGCGGACGGGGCTGAAGCTTTCTTT
D gene: NA; CDR3 length: 13; clone size: few; V gene: TRBV11-3; J gene: TRBJ2-7; CDR3 protein: CASTVGGWNEQYF; CDR3 DNA: TGTGCCAGCACCGTCGGGGGTTGGAACGAGCAGTACTTC
D gene: NA; CDR3 length: 14; clone size: NA; V gene: TRBV9; J gene: TRBJ1-2; CDR3 protein: CASSVGGSNYGYTF; CDR3 DNA: TGTGCCAGCAGCGTAGGGGGCAGCAACTATGGCTACACCTTC